This TCR beta chain was documented in a study of blood T cells in healthy people across ages. Whole-study findings and limits: Expanded clonotype changes were possibly confounded by unknown donor CMV status.

This CDR3 comprises 17 residues. Per the germline V gene, CDR1 is MGHRA and CDR2 is YSYEKL. Details on this clonotype: What it binds is unknown. Germline and junction disagree at one end, which may indicate a read error.

At least 5 micrograms of total RNA were extracted per sample. Then a second PCR, running roughly 7 to 11 cycles, was carried out with a sample-barcoded 5' primer and a J-beta primer mix. Using its own MiXCR run on the 5' RACE reads, TCRdb lists one record per CDR3 protein. The table includes about 800,000 distinct CDR3 sequences, 55% to 70% detected once. Input material: blood. The rearrangement uses TRBV4-1 and TRBJ2-1; D is undetermined. The clonotype comes from a man in his thirties or forties in good health. The DNA for the CDR3 is TGCGCCAGCAGCGAAGACCCAGGCATCTTCTCCTACAATGAGCAGTTCTTC. This translates into CASSEDPGIFSYNEQFF.